What follows are 26 T cell receptor beta chains derived from one specimen sequenced in a study of a mutant IDH1 vaccine in newly diagnosed glioma. Libraries were prepared by immunoSEQ multiplex PCR; TCRdb keeps only in-frame clonotypes and omits some of them. The sample yields 35,000 to 45,000 clones, roughly 82% seen once. No antigen is known for these receptors. Documented time point: week 47, end of study. The investigators gave 300 ug of mutant IDH1 20-mer peptide in each vaccine dose, together with topical imiquimod. Material: PBMCs, obtained from a glioma patient whose treatment included an IDH1 peptide vaccine. These receptors all come from a man aged 40-55 years with glioma.

This sequence joins TRBV23-1 and TRBJ2-5; the D gene is possibly TRBD1 (6 bases). TRBV23-1 is an ORF for which the function is uncertain. The CDR3 is made up of 15 amino acids. V was cut by 2 bases and J by 6 bases, with 16 bases left in between. DNA for the CDR3: TGCGCCAGCAGTCAAAGAGAACAGGGTCCGAAGACCCAGTACTTC. Protein: CASSQREQGPKTQYF.

CDR3 coding DNA: TGTGCCAGCAGCGCGGGGCTAGCGCCAAACGATGAGCAGTTCTTC. It yields the protein CASSAGLAPNDEQFF. J is TRBJ2-1 and V is TRBV7-7; TRBD2 might be the D (6 bases). The CDR3 consists of 15 residues. V lost 5 bases to trimming and J lost 8 bases, with 19 bases between them. Germline V gives CDR1 SSHAT, CDR2 FNYEAQ (reference sequence).

The chain joins TRBV19 to TRBJ2-7, with D possibly TRBD1 on 8 matching bases. The germline V gene has CDR1 LNHDA and CDR2 SQIVND (reference sequence). The V end lost 8 bases, the J end lost 6 bases, and 14 bases lay between the germline ends. CDR3 size: 12 residues. The DNA for the CDR3 is TGTGCCAGTGCACAGGGGGGGCTCGAGCAGTACTTC. This gives the protein CASAQGGLEQYF.

This sequence joins TRBV4-1 and TRBJ1-4, with 10 bases lining up with TRBD1. The CDR3 spans 17 residues. CDR1 MGHRA and CDR2 YSYEKL come from the germline V gene. V shed 4 bases, J shed 2 bases, and the junction held 7 bases outside the gene matches. Here the CDR3 DNA reads TGCGCCAGCAGCCCCGGACAGGGGGGTCGGACTAATGAAAAACTGTTTTTT. As protein: CASSPGQGGRTNEKLFF.

The chain combines TRBV29-1 with TRBJ2-7; TRBD1 agrees at 11 bases. Germline CDR1 reads SQVTM; CDR2 reads ANQGSEA. J lost 4 bases, V lost 2 bases, and 4 bases had no gene match. The CDR3 covers 14 residues. CDR3 DNA sequence: TGCAGCGTTGAACTGGGGGACAGGGGGTACGAGCAGTACTTC. It encodes CSVELGDRGYEQYF.

DNA of the CDR3: TGTGCCAGCAGAAAGGGCTACGACAAAGAGACCCAGTACTTC. Protein sequence: CASRKGYDKETQYF. This rearrangement joins TRBV6-6 to TRBJ2-5; D gene unclear. Looked up from germline, CDR1 is MNHNY and CDR2 is SVGAGI (reference sequence). V lost 6 bases and J lost 3, with 14 bases in between. This CDR3 is 14 amino acids long.

This clone has a handful of counts. J is TRBJ1-5 and V is TRBV19; no clear D gene. The CDR3 covers 11 residues. Germline V gene lookup returns CDR1 LNHDA and CDR2 SQIVND (reference sequence). The V end lost 7 bases, the J end lost 11 bases, and 12 bases lay between the germline ends. The CDR3 sequence: CASTSGRSQHF. CDR3 nucleotide sequence: TGTGCCAGTACCTCAGGACGGTCCCAGCATTTT.

This chain connects TRBV29-1 to TRBJ1-1, with D maybe TRBD1 (6 bases). The CDR3 covers 12 residues. Germline assignment: CDR1 SQVTM and CDR2 ANQGSEA. The V end lost 6 bases, the J end lost 4 bases, and 12 bases lay between the germline ends. The DNA of the CDR3 is TGCAGCGTAGGAGGGGGGGGCACTGAAGCTTTCTTT. Protein: CSVGGGGTEAFF. Variable domain in full (rest from reference TRBV29-1 and TRBJ1-1): SAVISQKPSRDICQRGTSLTIQCQVDSQVTMMFWYRQQPGQSLTLIATANQGSEATYESGFVIDKFPISRPNLTFSTLTVSNMSPEDSSIYLCSVGGGGTEAFFGQGTRLTVV.

The rearrangement uses TRBV18 and TRBJ1-2; 8 nucleotides align to TRBD1. Germline CDR1 KGHSH, CDR2 LQKENI. CDR3 length equals 16 residues. V shed 3 bases, J shed 0 bases, and the junction held 6 bases outside the gene matches. The CDR3 DNA follows: TGTGCCAGCTCACCGCAGGGGGCGACCTCTAACTATGGCTACACCTTC. Its protein product is CASSPQGATSNYGYTF.

The V and J genes are TRBV9 and TRBJ1-5; D not resolved. Between the trimmed V and J ends, which lost 4 bases and 4 bases, there was a span of 15 bases. The CDR3 has 15 residues. CDR1 SGDLS and CDR2 YYNGEE come from the germline V gene. CDR3 bases: TGTGCCAGCAGCCCTCGGACTGGGTATAATCAGCCCCAGCATTTT. This sequence encodes CASSPRTGYNQPQHF.

Written as DNA, the CDR3 is TGTGCCAGCAGCCCGGGACAGGCCCCGAGGGAGACCCAGTACTTC. It yields the protein CASSPGQAPRETQYF. The chain recombines TRBV9 with TRBJ2-5; the match to TRBD1 covers 8 bases. From germline, CDR1 is SGDLS and CDR2 YYNGEE. V dropped 4 bases and J dropped 5; count of bases not matched to a gene: 10. CDR3 size: 15 residues.

This clone was counted a few times. The chain combines TRBV21-1 with TRBJ1-5. TRBV21-1 is listed as a pseudogene. CDR3 length: 18 residues. In nucleotides, the CDR3 is TGTGCCAGCAGCAAAGTCCCCCCGTTCGGTGCACGCAATCAGCCCCAGCATTTT. Translated: CASSKVPPFGARNQPQHF.

The CDR3 nucleotides are TGTGCCAGTAGTATCGTCGGTCATCAGCCCCAGCATTTT. Translating it yields CASSIVGHQPQHF. This chain uses TRBV19 with TRBJ1-5; no clear D gene. V lost 3 bases and J 5 bases, leaving 8 bases between the germline ends. The CDR3 contains 13 residues. Germline CDR1 and CDR2: LNHDA and SQIVND (reference sequence).

This clone was observed once. CDR3 region: CASSYPQGYGYTF. DNA for the CDR3: TGTGCCAGCAGTTACCCCCAAGGCTATGGCTACACCTTC. The chain recombines TRBV6-5 with TRBJ1-2; D call uncertain. The V end was cut by 2 bases, the J end by 4 bases, with 8 bases between. The germline V gene encodes CDR1 MNHEY and CDR2 SVGAGI. The CDR3 length is 13 residues.

The J gene is TRBJ2-1, the V gene TRBV13; 9 positions agree with TRBD2. CDR3 length: 19 residues. The J segment lost 6 bases and the V segment lost 3 bases, leaving 18 bases of the junction unmatched. Per the germline V gene, CDR1 is PRHDT and CDR2 is FYEKMQ (reference sequence). The CDR3 here is CASSFEASGEGGGFNEQFF. DNA for the CDR3: TGTGCCAGCAGCTTCGAGGCTAGCGGGGAGGGCGGGGGTTTCAATGAGCAGTTCTTC.

By sample share, this clone is medium-sized. The chain carries TRBV25-1 and TRBJ1-1; 7 nucleotides match TRBD1. Germline-derived CDR1 and CDR2 are MGHDK and SYGVNS. The CDR3 has 17 residues. The trim removed 4 bases at V and 1 base at J, leaving 12 bases unmatched. CDR3 region: CASSGMAPGTENTEAFF. The CDR3 DNA follows: TGTGCCAGCAGTGGAATGGCCCCCGGGACAGAGAACACTGAAGCTTTCTTT. The full variable domain, its missing parts supplied by reference TRBV25-1 and TRBJ1-1, is EADIYQTPRYLVIGTGKKITLECSQTMGHDKMYWYQQDPGMELHLIHYSYGVNSTEKGDLSSESTVSRIRTEHFPLTLESARPSHTSQYLCASSGMAPGTENTEAFFGQGTRLTVV.

The chain recombines TRBV5-8 with TRBJ2-2; no reliable D call. In germline, CDR1 is SGHTS, CDR2 YDEGEE. Between the trimmed V and J ends, which lost 1 base and 3 bases, there was a span of 7 bases. The CDR3 is 14 amino acids. CDR3 sequence (DNA): TGTGCCAGCAGCTTGTTCATCTACACCGGGGAGCTGTTTTTT. It specifies CASSLFIYTGELFF.

The chain combines TRBV9 with TRBJ1-1, with 7 positions matching TRBD1. This CDR3 is 14 amino acids long. Germline-derived CDR1 and CDR2 are SGDLS and YYNGEE. Trimming at V came to 4 bases and at J to 5 bases, leaving 8 bases not matched to a gene. CDR3 sequence: CASSRNQGGTEAFF. CDR3 in DNA: TGTGCCAGCAGCAGAAACCAGGGGGGGACTGAAGCTTTCTTT.

J is TRBJ1-3 and V is TRBV7-2; 10 bases map to TRBD1. Looked up from germline, CDR1 is SGHTA and CDR2 is FQGNSA. CDR3 size: 16 residues. The V segment lost 3 bases and the J segment 3 bases; nucleotides outside the gene matches: 5. CDR3 residues: CASSFLDRGVGNTIYF. The CDR3, as DNA: TGTGCCAGCAGCTTTCTGGACAGGGGGGTTGGAAACACCATATATTTT. Variable domain in full (rest from reference TRBV7-2 and TRBJ1-3): GAGVSQSPSNKVTEKGKDVELRCDPISGHTALYWYRQSLGQGLEFLIYFQGNSAPDKSGLPSDRFSAERTGGSVSTLTIQRTQQEDSAVYLCASSFLDRGVGNTIYFGEGSWLTVV.

V and J are TRBV30 and TRBJ2-2, with D possibly TRBD2 on 5 matching bases. Trimming removed 3 bases from V and 4 bases from J, with 18 bases in between. CDR1 and CDR2 (germline): GTSNPN, SVGIG (reference sequence). The CDR3 loop spans 16 amino acids. This CDR3 reads CAWRGEDAASTGELFF. As DNA, the CDR3 is TGTGCCTGGAGGGGAGAAGACGCTGCGAGCACCGGGGAGCTGTTTTTT.

The V and J genes are TRBV6-5 and TRBJ2-3, with TRBD1 matching 7 bases. The CDR3 covers 15 residues. Germline CDR1 MNHEY, CDR2 SVGAGI. After removal of 5 bases from V and 1 base from J, the junction contained 6 bases not matched to a gene. CDR3 sequence: CASSTSDRGTDTQYF. The CDR3 nucleotides are TGTGCCAGCAGTACCTCCGACAGGGGCACAGATACGCAGTATTTT.

This clone has only a few counts. J is TRBJ2-3 and V is TRBV11-3, with 7 bases fitting TRBD2. V trimming: 0 bases; J trimming: 1 base; junction bases outside the gene matches: 4. CDR3 size: 16 residues. The germline V gene has CDR1 SGHNT and CDR2 YENEEA. For the CDR3, the DNA is TGTGCCAGCAGCTTAGATGCGGGAGTTGGCACAGATACGCAGTATTTT. It codes for CASSLDAGVGTDTQYF.

The chain links TRBV30 to TRBJ2-3; 8 nucleotides match TRBD2. This CDR3 contains 17 residues. The trim removed 0 bases at V and 0 bases at J, leaving 8 bases unmatched. Germline lookup yields CDR1 GTSNPN and CDR2 SVGIG (reference sequence). CDR3 protein: CAWSVGGRYLSTDTQYF. The CDR3 nucleotides are TGTGCCTGGAGTGTAGGCGGGAGGTACCTAAGCACAGATACGCAGTATTTT.

This clone is labeled as medium-sized. V and J are TRBV29-1 and TRBJ1-1; D is undetermined. Trimming left V 6 bases short and J 0 bases short, with 11 bases between. Germline CDR1 reads SQVTM; CDR2 reads ANQGSEA. This CDR3 region has 13 residues. CDR3 amino acids: CSVTVNMNTEAFF. CDR3 nucleotide sequence: TGCAGCGTGACGGTGAATATGAACACTGAAGCTTTCTTT.

This chain uses TRBV19 with TRBJ1-2, with TRBD1 as a possible D gene (5 bases). The CDR3 spans 13 residues. Germline loops: CDR1 LNHDA, CDR2 SQIVND (reference sequence). With 3 bases removed from V and 8 bases from J, the gap between germline ends came to 13 bases. CDR3 loop: CASSMWGLGGYTF. Here the CDR3 DNA reads TGTGCCAGTAGTATGTGGGGCCTCGGGGGCTACACCTTC.

The CDR3 loop is CASSQDLGERGSTDTQYF. The DNA of the CDR3 is TGTGCCAGCAGCCAAGATCTTGGCGAGAGGGGAAGTACCGATACGCAGTATTTT. The rearrangement uses TRBV14 and TRBJ2-3; D assignment may be TRBD1 or TRBD2 (5 bases each). Deletions cut 0 bases from V and 6 bases from J, with 22 bases between. CDR1 SGHDN and CDR2 FVKESK come from the germline V gene. The CDR3 has 18 residues.